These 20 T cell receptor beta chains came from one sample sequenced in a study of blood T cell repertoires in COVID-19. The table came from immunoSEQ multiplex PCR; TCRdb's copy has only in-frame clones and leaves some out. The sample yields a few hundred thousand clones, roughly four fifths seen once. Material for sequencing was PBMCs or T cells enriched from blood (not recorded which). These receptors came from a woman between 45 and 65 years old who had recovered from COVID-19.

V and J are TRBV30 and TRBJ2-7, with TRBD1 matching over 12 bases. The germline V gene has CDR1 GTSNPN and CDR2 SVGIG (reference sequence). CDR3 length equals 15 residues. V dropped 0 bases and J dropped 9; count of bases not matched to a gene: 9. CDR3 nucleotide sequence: TGTGCCTGGAGTGTACCCCACGGGACAGGGGGCGGGCAGTACTTC. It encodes CAWSVPHGTGGGQYF.

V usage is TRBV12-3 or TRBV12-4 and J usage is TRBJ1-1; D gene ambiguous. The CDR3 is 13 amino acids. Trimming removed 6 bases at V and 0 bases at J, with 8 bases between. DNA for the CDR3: TGTGCCAGCAGACTCAAAATGAACACTGAAGCTTTCTTT. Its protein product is CASRLKMNTEAFF.

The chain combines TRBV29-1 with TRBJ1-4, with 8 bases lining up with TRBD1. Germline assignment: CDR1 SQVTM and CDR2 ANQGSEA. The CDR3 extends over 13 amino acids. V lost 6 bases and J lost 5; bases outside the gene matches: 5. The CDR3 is CSVGDRLNEKLFF. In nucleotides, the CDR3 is TGCAGCGTAGGGGACAGGTTGAATGAAAAACTGTTTTTT. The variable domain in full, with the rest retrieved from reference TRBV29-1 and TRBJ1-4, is SAVISQKPSRDICQRGTSLTIQCQVDSQVTMMFWYRQQPGQSLTLIATANQGSEATYESGFVIDKFPISRPNLTFSTLTVSNMSPEDSSIYLCSVGDRLNEKLFFGSGTQLSVL.

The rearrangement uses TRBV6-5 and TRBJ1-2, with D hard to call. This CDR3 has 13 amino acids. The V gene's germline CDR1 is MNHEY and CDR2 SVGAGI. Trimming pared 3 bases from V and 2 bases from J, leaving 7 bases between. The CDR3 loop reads CASSYIRNYGYTF. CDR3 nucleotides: TGTGCCAGCAGTTATATACGGAACTATGGCTACACCTTC.

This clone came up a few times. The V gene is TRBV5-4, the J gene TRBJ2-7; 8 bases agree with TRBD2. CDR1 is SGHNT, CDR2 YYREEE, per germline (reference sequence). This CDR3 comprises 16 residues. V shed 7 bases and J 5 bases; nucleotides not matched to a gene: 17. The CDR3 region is CASGGATAGAFDEQYF. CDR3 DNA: TGTGCCAGCGGGGGGGCGACAGCGGGAGCGTTCGACGAGCAGTACTTC. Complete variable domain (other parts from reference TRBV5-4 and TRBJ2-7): ETGVTQSPTHLIKTRGQQVTLRCSSQSGHNTVSWYQQALGQGPQFIFQYYREEENGRGNFPPRFSGLQFPNYSSELNVNALELDDSALYLCASGGATAGAFDEQYFGPGTRLTVT.

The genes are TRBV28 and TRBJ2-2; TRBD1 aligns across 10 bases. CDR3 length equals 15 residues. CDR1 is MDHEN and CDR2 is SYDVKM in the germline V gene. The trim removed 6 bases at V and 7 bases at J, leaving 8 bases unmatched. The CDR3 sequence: CASRTGTGVLGELFF. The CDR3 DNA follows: TGTGCCAGCAGAACCGGGACAGGGGTTCTCGGGGAGCTGTTTTTT.

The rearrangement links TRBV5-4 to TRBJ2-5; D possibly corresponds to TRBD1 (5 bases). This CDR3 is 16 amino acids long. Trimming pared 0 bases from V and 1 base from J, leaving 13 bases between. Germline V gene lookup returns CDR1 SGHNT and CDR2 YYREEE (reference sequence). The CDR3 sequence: CASSLERGRSQETQYF. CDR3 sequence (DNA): TGTGCCAGCAGCTTGGAAAGGGGAAGGAGCCAAGAGACCCAGTACTTC.

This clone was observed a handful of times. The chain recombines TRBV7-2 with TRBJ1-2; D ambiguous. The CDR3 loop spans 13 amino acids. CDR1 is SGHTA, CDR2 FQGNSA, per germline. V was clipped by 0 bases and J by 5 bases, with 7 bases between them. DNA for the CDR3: TGTGCCAGCAGCTTAGCGTTGGAGTATGGCTACACCTTC. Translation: CASSLALEYGYTF. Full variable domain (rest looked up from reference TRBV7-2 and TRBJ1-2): GAGVSQSPSNKVTEKGKDVELRCDPISGHTALYWYRQSLGQGLEFLIYFQGNSAPDKSGLPSDRFSAERTGGSVSTLTIQRTQQEDSAVYLCASSLALEYGYTFGSGTRLTVV.

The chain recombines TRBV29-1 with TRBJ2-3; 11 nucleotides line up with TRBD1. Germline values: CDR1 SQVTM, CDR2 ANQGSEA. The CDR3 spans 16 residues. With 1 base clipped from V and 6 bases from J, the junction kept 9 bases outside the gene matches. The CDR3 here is CSVEGHRTGGGDTQYF. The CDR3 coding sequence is TGCAGCGTTGAAGGCCATAGGACAGGGGGCGGGGATACGCAGTATTTT.

The chain's CDR3 is CASSLGGGLVQPQHF. CDR3 in DNA: TGTGCCAGCAGCTTAGGAGGGGGCTTAGTGCAGCCCCAGCATTTT. The rearrangement joins TRBV7-2 to TRBJ1-5; 7 nucleotides align to TRBD1. There are 15 residues in the CDR3. Germline V CDR1 and CDR2: SGHTA, FQGNSA. Unmatched junction bases numbered 7, after V lost 1 base and J lost 7 bases. Together with reference TRBV7-2 and TRBJ1-5, the CDR3 gives the full variable domain: GAGVSQSPSNKVTEKGKDVELRCDPISGHTALYWYRQSLGQGLEFLIYFQGNSAPDKSGLPSDRFSAERTGGSVSTLTIQRTQQEDSAVYLCASSLGGGLVQPQHFGDGTRLSIL.

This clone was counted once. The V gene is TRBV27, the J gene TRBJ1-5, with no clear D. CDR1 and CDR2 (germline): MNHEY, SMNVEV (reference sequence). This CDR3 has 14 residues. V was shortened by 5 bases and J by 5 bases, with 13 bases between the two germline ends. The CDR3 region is CASSPRYSDQPQHF. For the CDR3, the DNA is TGTGCCAGCAGTCCCCGTTATTCCGATCAGCCCCAGCATTTT.

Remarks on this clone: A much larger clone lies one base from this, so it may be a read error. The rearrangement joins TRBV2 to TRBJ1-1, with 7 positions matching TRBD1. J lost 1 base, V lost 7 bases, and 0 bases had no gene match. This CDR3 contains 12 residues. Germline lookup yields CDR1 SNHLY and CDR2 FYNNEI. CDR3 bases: TGTGCCAGCAACAGGGGGAACACTGAAGCTTTCTTT. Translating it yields CASNRGNTEAFF.

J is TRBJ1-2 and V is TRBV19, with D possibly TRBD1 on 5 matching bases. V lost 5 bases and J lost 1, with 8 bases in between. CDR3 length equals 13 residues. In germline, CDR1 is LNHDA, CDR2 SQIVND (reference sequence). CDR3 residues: CASSVGLNYGYTF. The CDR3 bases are TGTGCCAGTAGTGTGGGACTTAACTATGGCTACACCTTC.

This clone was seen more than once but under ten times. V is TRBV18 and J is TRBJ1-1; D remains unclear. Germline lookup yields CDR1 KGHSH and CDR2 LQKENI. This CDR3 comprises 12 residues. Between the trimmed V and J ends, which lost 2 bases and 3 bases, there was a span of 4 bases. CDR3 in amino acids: CASSPSDTEAFF. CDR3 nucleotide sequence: TGTGCCAGCTCACCATCGGACACTGAAGCTTTCTTT.

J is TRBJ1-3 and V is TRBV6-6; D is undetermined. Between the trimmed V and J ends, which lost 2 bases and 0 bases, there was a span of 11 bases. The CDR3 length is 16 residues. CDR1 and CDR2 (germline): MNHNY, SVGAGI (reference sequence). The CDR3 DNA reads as TGTGCCAGCAGTTACGGAAACAGAGCCTCTGGAAACACCATATATTTT. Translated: CASSYGNRASGNTIYF.

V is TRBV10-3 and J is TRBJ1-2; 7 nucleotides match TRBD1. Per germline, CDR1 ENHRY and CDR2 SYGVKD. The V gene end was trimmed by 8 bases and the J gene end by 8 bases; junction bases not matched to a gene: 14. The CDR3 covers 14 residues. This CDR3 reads CAIASSQGRGGYTF. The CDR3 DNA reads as TGTGCCATCGCTTCTTCACAGGGGCGGGGAGGCTACACCTTC.

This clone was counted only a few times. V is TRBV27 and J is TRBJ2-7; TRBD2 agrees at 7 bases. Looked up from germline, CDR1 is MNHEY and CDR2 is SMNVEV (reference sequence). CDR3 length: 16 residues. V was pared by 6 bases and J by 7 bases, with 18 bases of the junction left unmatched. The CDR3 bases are TGTGCCAGCAGGGGTTCAGGGTCTAGCGGCTATCGGGAGCAGTACTTC. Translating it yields CASRGSGSSGYREQYF.

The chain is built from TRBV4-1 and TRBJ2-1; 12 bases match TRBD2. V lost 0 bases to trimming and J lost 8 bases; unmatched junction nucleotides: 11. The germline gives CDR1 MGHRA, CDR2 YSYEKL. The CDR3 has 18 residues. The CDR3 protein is CASSQDGLAGGLSDEQFF. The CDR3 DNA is TGCGCCAGCAGCCAAGATGGGCTAGCGGGAGGGCTTAGTGATGAGCAGTTCTTC.

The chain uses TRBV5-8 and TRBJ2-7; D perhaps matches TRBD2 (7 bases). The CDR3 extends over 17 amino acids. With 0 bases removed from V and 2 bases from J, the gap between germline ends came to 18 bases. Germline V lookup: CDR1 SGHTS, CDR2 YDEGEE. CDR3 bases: TGTGCCAGCAGCTTGGCCTGGGGGCTAGCGGAGACCTACGAGCAGTACTTC. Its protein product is CASSLAWGLAETYEQYF.

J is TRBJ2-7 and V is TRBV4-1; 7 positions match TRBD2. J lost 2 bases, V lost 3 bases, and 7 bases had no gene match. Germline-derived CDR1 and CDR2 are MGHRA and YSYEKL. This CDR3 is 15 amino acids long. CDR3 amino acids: CASSQSAGEAYEQYF. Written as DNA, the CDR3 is TGCGCCAGCAGCCAGTCTGCGGGAGAGGCCTACGAGCAGTACTTC.